The sequence of this T cell receptor (beta chain) was determined in a study of blood T cell repertoires in COVID-19. At the level of the study: Nucleic acid was either cDNA or gDNA, and it came from T cells, B-cell-depleted T cells, or PBMCs.

The data were produced by immunoSEQ multiplex PCR, yet TCRdb's version contains in-frame clones alone and is incomplete. The table lists 65,000 to 90,000 clones, roughly 80% of them singletons, with around 4.8% in the top ten. This CDR3 has 19 residues. V gave up 5 bases and J gave up 2 bases; unmatched junction bases: 15. CDR1 is SGHNT, CDR2 YENEEA, per germline. V usage is TRBV11-3 and J usage is TRBJ2-3; the match to TRBD2 covers 11 bases. Sequenced material: peripheral blood. This clonotype originated in a woman aged 80 or older with active or convalescent COVID-19. CDR3 loop: CASSHQTGLTSGNTDTQYF. CDR3 DNA sequence: TGTGCCAGCAGCCATCAAACGGGCCTGACTAGCGGGAACACAGATACGCAGTATTTT.